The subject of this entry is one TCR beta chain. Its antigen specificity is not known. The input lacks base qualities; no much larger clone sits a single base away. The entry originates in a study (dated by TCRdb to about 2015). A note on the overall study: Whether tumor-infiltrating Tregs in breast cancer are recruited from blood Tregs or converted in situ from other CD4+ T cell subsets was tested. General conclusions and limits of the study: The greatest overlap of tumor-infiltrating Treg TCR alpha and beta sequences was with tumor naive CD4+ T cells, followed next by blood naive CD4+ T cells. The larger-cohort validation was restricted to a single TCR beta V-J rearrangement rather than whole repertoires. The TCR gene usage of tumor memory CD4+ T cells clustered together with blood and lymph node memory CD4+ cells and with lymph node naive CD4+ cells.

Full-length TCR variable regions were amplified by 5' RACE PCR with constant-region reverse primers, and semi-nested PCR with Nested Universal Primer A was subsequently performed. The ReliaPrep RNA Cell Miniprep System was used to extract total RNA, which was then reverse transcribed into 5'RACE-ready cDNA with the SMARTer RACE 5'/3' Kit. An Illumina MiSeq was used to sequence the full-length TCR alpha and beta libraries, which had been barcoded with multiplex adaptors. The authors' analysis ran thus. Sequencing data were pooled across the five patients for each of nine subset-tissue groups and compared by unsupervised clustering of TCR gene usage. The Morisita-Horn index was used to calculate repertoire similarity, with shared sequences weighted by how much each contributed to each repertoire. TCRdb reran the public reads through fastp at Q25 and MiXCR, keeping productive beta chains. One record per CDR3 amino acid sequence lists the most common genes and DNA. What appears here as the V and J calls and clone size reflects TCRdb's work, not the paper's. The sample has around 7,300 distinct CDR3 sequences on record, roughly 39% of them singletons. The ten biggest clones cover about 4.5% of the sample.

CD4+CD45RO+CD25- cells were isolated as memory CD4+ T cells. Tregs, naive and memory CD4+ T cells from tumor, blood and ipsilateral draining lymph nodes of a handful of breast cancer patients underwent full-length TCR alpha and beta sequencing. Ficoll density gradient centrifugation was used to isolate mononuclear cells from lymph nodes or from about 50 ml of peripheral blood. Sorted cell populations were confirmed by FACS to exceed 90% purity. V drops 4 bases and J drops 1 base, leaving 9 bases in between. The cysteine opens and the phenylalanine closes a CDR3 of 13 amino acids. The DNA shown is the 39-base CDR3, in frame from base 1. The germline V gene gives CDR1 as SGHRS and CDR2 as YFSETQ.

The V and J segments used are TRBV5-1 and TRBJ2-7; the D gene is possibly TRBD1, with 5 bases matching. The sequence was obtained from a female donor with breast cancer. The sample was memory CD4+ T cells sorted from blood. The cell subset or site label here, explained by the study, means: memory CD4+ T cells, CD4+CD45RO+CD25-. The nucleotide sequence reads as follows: TGCGCCAGCAGCACCTCAGGGTCCTACGAGCAGTACTTC. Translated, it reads CASSTSGSYEQYF.